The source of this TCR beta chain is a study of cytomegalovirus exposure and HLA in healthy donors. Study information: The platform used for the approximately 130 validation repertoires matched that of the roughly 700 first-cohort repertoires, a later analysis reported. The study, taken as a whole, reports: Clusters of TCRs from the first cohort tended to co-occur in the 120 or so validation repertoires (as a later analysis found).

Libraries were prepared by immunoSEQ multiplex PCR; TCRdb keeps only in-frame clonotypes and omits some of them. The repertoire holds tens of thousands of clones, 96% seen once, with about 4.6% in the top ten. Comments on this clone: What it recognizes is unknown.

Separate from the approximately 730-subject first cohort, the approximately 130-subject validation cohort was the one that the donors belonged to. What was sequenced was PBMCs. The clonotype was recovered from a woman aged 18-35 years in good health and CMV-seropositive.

CDR3: CASSAWGQTGDSYGYTF. DNA for the CDR3: TGTGCCAGCAGTGCTTGGGGACAGACAGGGGACAGCTATGGCTACACCTTC. V gene TRBV28 combines with J gene TRBJ1-2; 8 bases are shared with TRBD1. Germline assignment: CDR1 MDHEN and CDR2 SYDVKM. This CDR3 comprises 17 residues. V trimming: 5 bases; J trimming: 4 bases; junction bases outside the gene matches: 15.